These 29 T cell receptor beta chains came from one sample sequenced in a study of tumor and adjacent non-tumor tissue in lung cancer. The library came from three nested PCR rounds adapted from ARM-PCR protocols. MiXCR, run by TCRdb on the multiplex PCR reads, gives a single entry per CDR3 protein. The sample contains 52,000 or so distinct CDR3 sequences, around two thirds of which appear only once. No cell sorting was done before RNA was extracted from the tissue. More than 3 cm separated this lung sample from the edge of the tumor. Sequencing was done on a sample of distant non-tumor lung tissue. These receptors came from a woman in her sixties with non-small cell lung cancer.

This clonotype has just one count. A read error may produce the germline difference seen at one junction end. The chain carries TRBV4-1 and TRBJ2-5; 12 nucleotides agree with TRBD2. Germline V gives CDR1 MGHRA, CDR2 YSYEKL. This CDR3 contains 16 residues. Here the CDR3 reads CASSQDELAGGETQYF. DNA for the CDR3: TGCGCCAGCAGCCAAGATGAACTAGCGGGGGGAGAGACTCAGTACTTC.

This clonotype was counted at least ten times. The V call is TRBV5-6, the J call TRBJ2-5, with 8 bases that match TRBD2. The junction had 8 bases not matched to a gene; V was cut back by 6 bases and J by 4 bases. Germline-derived CDR1 and CDR2 are SGHDT and YYEEEE. CDR3 length: 14 residues. The CDR3 sequence is CASTLGGVTETQYF. In DNA form, the CDR3 reads TGTGCCAGCACCCTCGGGGGGGTTACAGAGACCCAGTACTTC.

J is TRBJ2-1 and V is TRBV20-1; D is uncertain. This CDR3 has 13 amino acids. Trimming took 1 base from V and 13 from J, leaving 17 bases between them. Germline values: CDR1 DFQATT, CDR2 SNEGSKA (reference sequence). Here the CDR3 DNA reads TGCAGTGCTAGAGTTCATATGAACAGTGAACAGTTCTTC. This codes for CSARVHMNSEQFF.

A remark on this clonotype: Given a much more abundant clone one base away, this may be a read error. V and J are TRBV2 and TRBJ2-2; TRBD2 aligns across 10 bases. Germline CDR1 and CDR2: SNHLY and FYNNEI. CDR3 length equals 17 residues. CDR3: CASSLSKLAGRVGELLF. The DNA of the CDR3 is TGTGCCAGCAGCTTATCAAAACTAGCGGGAAGGGTCGGGGAGCTGTTATTT.

Regarding this clonotype: A junction boundary mismatches the germline segment, possibly from a read error. The V and J genes are TRBV20-1 and TRBJ2-1; 9 bases match TRBD2. This CDR3 has 16 residues. The germline V gene has CDR1 DFQATT and CDR2 SNEGSKA (reference sequence). Written as DNA, the CDR3 is TGTAGTGCTAGCATACTAGCGGGCACGCGGGCAAATGAGCAGTTCTTC. Translation: CSASILAGTRANEQFF.

Concerning this clonotype itself: A junction boundary mismatches the germline segment, possibly from a read error. V is TRBV28 and J is TRBJ1-4; D remains ambiguous. This CDR3 has 17 amino acids. Germline CDR1 MDHEN, CDR2 SYDVKM. This CDR3 reads CTSSLHIKRIRPEKLFF. The CDR3, as DNA: TGTACCAGCAGTTTGCACATCAAGCGGATTCGCCCGGAAAAACTGTTTTTT.

In regard to this clonotype: One junction end does not reproduce the germline sequence, and a read error may be involved. J is TRBJ2-7 and V is TRBV4-3, with D uncertain. CDR1 LGHNA and CDR2 YSLEER come from the germline V gene. The length of the CDR3 is 15 residues. The CDR3 coding sequence is TGCGCCAGGAGCCAAGACCGGCATGAGTCTGCGGAGCAGTACTTC. This gives the protein CARSQDRHESAEQYF.

A word on this clonotype: Just one base apart from a much larger clone, this may be a read error. This chain connects TRBV10-1 to TRBJ1-2; tentative D call: TRBD1 (5 bases). CDR1 WNHNN and CDR2 SYGVQD come from the germline V gene (reference sequence). The CDR3 totals 12 residues. CDR3 sequence: CTSPGPRDGYTF. The CDR3 nucleotides are TGCACCAGTCCGGGGCCTAGGGATGGCTACACCTTC.

The table lists this clonotype with many counts. The rearrangement links TRBV28 to TRBJ2-2; perhaps TRBD1 as D (6 bases). The ends were cut back, 2 bases at V and 0 bases at J, with 16 bases in the middle. Germline V gene lookup returns CDR1 MDHEN and CDR2 SYDVKM. The CDR3 length is 18 residues. Written as DNA, the CDR3 is TGTGCCAGCAGTTTAGGCCAATTCACAGGGACGAACACCGGGGAGCTGTTTTTT. Translating gives CASSLGQFTGTNTGELFF.

Points on this clonotype: A much larger clone differs from this one at a single base, so this may be a read error. This chain links TRBV12-3 or TRBV12-4 with TRBJ1-2; unclear D gene. The CDR3 is 16 amino acids. The CDR3 region has the DNA TGTGCCATCAGTTTGGGCAGACAAGCAAACCTCTATGGCTACACCTTC. Protein sequence: CAISLGRQANLYGYTF.

Turning to this clonotype: A read error may produce the germline difference seen at one junction end. This chain joins TRBV20-1 and TRBJ2-2, with D possibly being TRBD1 or TRBD2 (6 bases each). The CDR3 has 15 residues. CDR1 and CDR2 from the germline V gene are DFQATT and SNEGSKA (reference sequence). CDR3 region: CSTRATGRDTGKLFF. The CDR3 nucleotides are TGCAGTACTAGAGCCACAGGGCGGGACACCGGGAAGCTGTTTTTT.

This clonotype turned up a few times. This chain uses TRBV11-1 with TRBJ2-2; 12 bases align to TRBD2. The CDR3 covers 17 residues. Germline CDR1 is SGHAT and CDR2 is FQDESV (reference sequence). This CDR3 is CISSSRLAGESTGELFF. DNA for the CDR3: TGTATCAGCAGCTCGCGACTAGCGGGAGAATCCACCGGGGAGCTGTTTTTT.

The chain combines TRBV7-9 with TRBJ1-1; no clear D gene. V was trimmed by 2 bases and J by 10 bases, leaving 8 bases between them. The CDR3 extends over 11 amino acids. The germline CDR1 and CDR2 sequences are SEHNR and FQNEAQ (reference sequence). Here the CDR3 reads CASSLRCGAFF. The CDR3 bases are TGTGCCAGCAGCTTACGATGTGGAGCTTTCTTT.

The chain combines TRBV6-6 with TRBJ2-3, with 8 bases identical to TRBD2. CDR1 is MNHNY, CDR2 SVGAGI, per germline (reference sequence). The CDR3 consists of 12 residues. The chain's CDR3 is CDSSGAGDTQYF. CDR3 nucleotides: TGTGATAGTAGCGGGGCGGGAGATACGCAGTATTTT.

As to this clonotype: This could be a read error, since a much larger clone is one nucleotide away. The chain combines TRBV6-1 with TRBJ1-4; D remains ambiguous. The germline V gene encodes CDR1 MNHNS and CDR2 SASEGT. This CDR3 spans 11 amino acids. V was shortened by 11 bases and J by 4 bases, with 8 bases between the two germline ends. The DNA for the CDR3 is TGTGCCTGCAACTTTAATGAAAAACTGTTTTTT. It is translated as CACNFNEKLFF.

Turning to this clonotype: One end of the junction varies from germline; a read error may be responsible. The gene calls are TRBV4-2 and TRBJ2-7, with TRBD1 as a possible D gene (5 bases). Germline V gene data show CDR1 as LGHNA and CDR2 as YNFKEQ. The CDR3 is made up of 14 amino acids. CDR3 amino acids: CASCQTTGIYKQYF. Here the CDR3 DNA reads TGTGCCAGCTGCCAAACAACAGGAATCTACAAGCAGTACTTC.

In regard to this clonotype: One junction end disagrees with the germline gene, perhaps due to a read error. This rearrangement joins TRBV5-5 to TRBJ2-2; D unresolved. Germline CDR1 SGHKS, CDR2 YYEKEE (reference sequence). The CDR3 covers 13 residues. As DNA, the CDR3 is TGTGCCGGCAGCCCCCTGGCCACCGGGGAGCTGTTTTTT. Its translation: CAGSPLATGELFF.

This clonotype was counted ten times or more. The chain carries TRBV7-9 and TRBJ2-7, with TRBD2 identical over 10 bases. Germline loops: CDR1 SEHNR, CDR2 FQNEAQ (reference sequence). After removal of 4 bases from V and 5 bases from J, the junction contained 2 bases not matched to a gene. The CDR3 is 13 amino acids. The CDR3 region has the DNA TGTGCCAGCAGCTCTAGCGGGAGCCACGAGCAGTACTTC. This codes for CASSSSGSHEQYF.

As to this clonotype: Given the absence of the conserved phenylalanine or tryptophan at the CDR3 end, a read error is likely. V and J are TRBV11-3 and TRBJ2-3; D might be TRBD1 (6 bases). This CDR3 has 18 amino acids. Trimming removed 0 bases from V and 2 bases from J, with 18 bases in between. Germline values: CDR1 SGHNT, CDR2 YENEEA. This chain's CDR3 is CASSLDQDGGGTTDTQYL. CDR3 bases: TGTGCCAGCAGCTTAGATCAGGATGGTGGGGGCACCACAGATACGCAGTATCTT.

A note on this clonotype: At one end, the junction sequence differs from germline, possibly due to a read error. The rearrangement links TRBV6-1 to TRBJ2-3; 7 bases agree with TRBD2. Germline V CDR1 and CDR2: MNHNS, SASEGT. The CDR3 sequence is 13 residues long. The CDR3: CAISETSVDTQYF. The CDR3 nucleotides read TGTGCCATCAGTGAAACTAGCGTGGATACGCAGTATTTT.

A remark on this clonotype: Relative to the germline gene, one junction end is altered; a read error may explain this. The chain links TRBV4-3 to TRBJ2-1; 9 bases map to TRBD2. Germline CDR1 and CDR2: LGHNA and YSLEER. The CDR3 totals 17 residues. DNA of the CDR3: TGCGCCAGCAGCCAGGAGCTCGGGCGGGGGGGGCACAATGGGCAGTTCTTC. Translation gives CASSQELGRGGHNGQFF.

This clonotype was found many times. The chain has TRBV20-1 and TRBJ2-7; 7 nucleotides agree with TRBD2. Germline CDR1 and CDR2: DFQATT and SNEGSKA (reference sequence). The V gene end was trimmed by 3 bases and the J gene end by 6 bases; junction bases not matched to a gene: 20. This CDR3 is 17 amino acids long. CDR3: CSASRVGSGGLVGEQYF. The CDR3 DNA is TGCAGTGCTAGCCGCGTTGGATCGGGAGGTCTAGTTGGCGAGCAGTACTTC.

V usage is TRBV5-6 and J usage is TRBJ2-1; D remains ambiguous. The CDR3 runs 13 residues. CDR1 SGHDT and CDR2 YYEEEE come from the germline V gene. Trimming removed 9 bases at V and 6 bases at J, with 16 bases between. CDR3: CANILQAPNEQFF. CDR3 coding DNA: TGTGCCAACATCTTGCAGGCTCCCAATGAGCAGTTCTTC.

The sample holds many counts of this clonotype. This chain uses TRBV7-9 with TRBJ2-1; 8 bases are shared with TRBD2. Looked up from germline, CDR1 is SEHNR and CDR2 is FQNEAQ (reference sequence). Trimming cost V 3 bases and J 7 bases; bases outside gene matches: 5. The CDR3 contains 14 residues. CDR3 sequence (DNA): TGTGCCAGCAGCTTCGGGGGGGCCTCGAATGAGCAGTTCTTC. Its translation: CASSFGGASNEQFF.

This clonotype came up a few times. This may stem from a read error, because a much larger clone lies one nucleotide away. The chain employs TRBV7-9 and TRBJ1-1, with TRBD1 identical over 8 bases. This CDR3 is built from 14 residues. Germline V gene sequence: CDR1 SEHNR, CDR2 FQNEAQ (reference sequence). CDR3 sequence reads: CVSSLGQVNTEAFF. CDR3 bases: TGTGTCAGCAGCTTGGGACAGGTCAACACTGAAGCTTTCTTT.

This clonotype turned up a few times. This may come from a read error, since a much larger clone is one base off. This CDR3 reads CASSKRIGETQYF. CDR3 coding DNA: TGCGCCAGCAGCAAGCGGATCGGAGAGACCCAGTACTTC. The chain carries TRBV5-1 and TRBJ2-5; possible D gene TRBD2, 5 bases. This CDR3 region has 13 residues. Per germline, CDR1 SGHRS and CDR2 YFSETQ. V was cut by 4 bases and J by 4 bases, with 11 bases left in between. The full variable domain, completed using reference TRBV5-1 and TRBJ2-5, is KAGVTQTPRYLIKTRGQQVTLSCSPISGHRSVSWYQQTPGQGLQFLFEYFSETQRNKGNFPGRFSGRQFSNSRSEMNVSTLELGDSALYLCASSKRIGETQYFGPGTRLLVL.

On this clonotype itself: Sequence at one end of the junction differs from germline and may be a read error. The V call is TRBV5-1, the J call TRBJ2-3, with D perhaps TRBD1 (6 bases). There are 16 residues in the CDR3. The germline CDR1 and CDR2 sequences are SGHRS and YFSETQ. The CDR3 DNA sequence: TGCGCCAGCAGCCCGCTGGTAGGGACAAACACAGACACGCAGTATTTT. Protein sequence: CASSPLVGTNTDTQYF.

Within the sample, this clonotype is medium-sized. The genes are TRBV11-2 and TRBJ1-4; a weak D match, TRBD1 (6 bases). In germline, CDR1 is SGHAT, CDR2 FQNNGV. The CDR3 is 13 residues long. V was cut by 4 bases and J by 11 bases, with 14 bases left in between. The CDR3 DNA is TGTGCCAGCAGCTCCAGGGGATTCGGGAAACTGTTTTTT. Its protein is CASSSRGFGKLFF.

With regard to this clonotype: The CDR3 does not close with the conserved phenylalanine or tryptophan, likely indicating a read error. The rearrangement links TRBV29-1 to TRBJ2-2; weak D call: TRBD2 (6 bases). CDR1 is SQVTM and CDR2 is ANQGSEA in the germline V gene. The CDR3 sequence is 14 residues long. CDR3 DNA sequence: TGCAGCGTGGCGACTAGTCGGAACACCGGGGAACTGTTTATT. Amino acids: CSVATSRNTGELFI.